The 5 T cell receptor beta chains listed next were all sequenced from one sample in a study of blood T cells in healthy people across ages. Sample-barcoded 5' priming and a J-beta primer mix drove a second PCR of roughly 6 to 12 cycles. TCRdb analysed the 5' RACE reads with MiXCR anew, one entry per CDR3 protein. This table has more than 650,000 distinct CDR3 sequences, about 26% appearing once. The sample also formed part of further work on T cells of mothers and their children.

The sequenced sample was blood. The receptors originated from a boy younger than 18 in good health.

This clonotype was detected a few times. The chain joins TRBV9 to TRBJ2-5; D remains unclear. V was shortened by 2 bases and J by 5 bases, with 16 bases between the two germline ends. This CDR3 is built from 15 residues. The germline CDR1 and CDR2 sequences are SGDLS and YYNGEE. CDR3 sequence reads: CASSVEMGPQETQYF. In DNA form, the CDR3 reads TGTGCCAGCAGCGTCGAGATGGGCCCCCAGGAGACCCAGTACTTC.

Ten or more counts support this clonotype. One end of the junction does not line up with germline, which may come from a read error. This chain connects TRBV18 to TRBJ1-4; D is uncertain. The CDR3 covers 13 residues. Germline lookup yields CDR1 KGHSH and CDR2 LQKENI. The CDR3 is CASSPATNEKLFF. CDR3 nucleotides: TGCGCCAGCAGTCCGGCAACTAATGAAAAACTGTTTTTT.

In this sample, this clonotype turned up many times. This chain uses TRBV11-2 with TRBJ1-2; D remains ambiguous. Germline V CDR1 and CDR2: SGHAT, FQNNGV. Trimming left V 1 base short and J 7 bases short, with 10 bases between. This CDR3 has 13 amino acids. CDR3 in amino acids: CASSLGSGFGYTF. As DNA, the CDR3 is TGTGCCAGCAGCTTAGGGAGCGGATTTGGCTACACCTTC.

This clonotype was counted a single time. The chain has TRBV18 and TRBJ2-5; TRBD2 agrees at 8 bases. The J call could be wrong; TRBJ2-1 is a better fit for the DNA end. CDR1 and CDR2 from the germline V gene are KGHSH and LQKENI. This CDR3 spans 14 amino acids. DNA of the CDR3: TGTGCCAGCTCCCCGTTAGCGGGGCGCCGAGAGCAGTTCTTC. The encoded protein is CASSPLAGRREQFF.

The rearrangement links TRBV7-9 to TRBJ2-3, with D possibly matching TRBD1 (5 bases). The V end lost 5 bases, the J end lost 3 bases, and 15 bases lay between the germline ends. Germline CDR1 SEHNR, CDR2 FQNEAQ (reference sequence). This CDR3 region has 15 residues. In nucleotides, the CDR3 is TGTGCCAGCAGCCACAGACAGCGCGAAACAGATACGCAGTATTTT. Protein product: CASSHRQRETDTQYF.